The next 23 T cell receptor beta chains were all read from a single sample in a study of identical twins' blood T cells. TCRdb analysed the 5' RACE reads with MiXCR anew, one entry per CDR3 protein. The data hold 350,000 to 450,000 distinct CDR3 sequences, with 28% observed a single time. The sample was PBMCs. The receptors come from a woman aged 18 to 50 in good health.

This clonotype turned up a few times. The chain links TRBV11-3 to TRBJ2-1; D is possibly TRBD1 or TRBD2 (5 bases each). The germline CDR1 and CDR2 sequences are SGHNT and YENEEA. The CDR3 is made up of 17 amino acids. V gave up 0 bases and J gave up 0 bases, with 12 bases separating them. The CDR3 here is CASSLEWSGSSYNEQFF. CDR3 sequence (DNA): TGTGCCAGCAGCTTAGAGTGGTCAGGGAGCTCCTACAATGAGCAGTTCTTC.

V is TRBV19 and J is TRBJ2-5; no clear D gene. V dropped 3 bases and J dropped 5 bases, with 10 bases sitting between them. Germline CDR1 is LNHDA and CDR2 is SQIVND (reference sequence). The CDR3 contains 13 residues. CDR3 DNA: TGTGCCAGTAGTATTCCGGCCCGGGAGACCCAGTACTTC. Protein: CASSIPARETQYF.

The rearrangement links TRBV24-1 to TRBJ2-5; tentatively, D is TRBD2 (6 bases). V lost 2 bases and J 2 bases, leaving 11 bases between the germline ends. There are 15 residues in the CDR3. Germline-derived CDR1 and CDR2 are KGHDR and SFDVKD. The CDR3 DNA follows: TGTGCCACCAGTGATTCTGGACGGGAGCAAGAGACCCAGTACTTC. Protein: CATSDSGREQETQYF.

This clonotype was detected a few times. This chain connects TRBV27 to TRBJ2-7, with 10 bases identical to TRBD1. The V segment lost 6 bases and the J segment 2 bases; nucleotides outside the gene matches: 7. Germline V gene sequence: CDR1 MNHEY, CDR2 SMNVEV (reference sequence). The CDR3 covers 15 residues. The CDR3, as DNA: TGTGCCAGCAGCTGGACAGGGGGTAGTCCCTACGAGCAGTACTTC. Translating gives CASSWTGGSPYEQYF.

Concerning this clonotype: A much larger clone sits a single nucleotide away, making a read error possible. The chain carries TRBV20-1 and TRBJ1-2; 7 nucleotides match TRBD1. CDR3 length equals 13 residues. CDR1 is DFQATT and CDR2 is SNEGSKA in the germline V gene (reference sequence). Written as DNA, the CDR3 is TGCAGTGCTAGTCCAGGGGGGTACTATGGCTGCACCTTC. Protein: CSASPGGYYGCTF.

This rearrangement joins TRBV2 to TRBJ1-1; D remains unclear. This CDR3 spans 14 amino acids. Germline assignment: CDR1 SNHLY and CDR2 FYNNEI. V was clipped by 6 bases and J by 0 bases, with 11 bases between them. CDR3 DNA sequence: TGTGCCAGCAGCACCGGACGGCTGAACACTGAAGCTTTCTTT. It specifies CASSTGRLNTEAFF.

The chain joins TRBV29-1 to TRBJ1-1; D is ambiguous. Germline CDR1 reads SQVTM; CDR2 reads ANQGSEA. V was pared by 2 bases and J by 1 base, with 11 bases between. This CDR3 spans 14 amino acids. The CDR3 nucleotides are TGCAGCGTTGAACGGGGAAAGGGGAACACTGAAGCTTTCTTT. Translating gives CSVERGKGNTEAFF. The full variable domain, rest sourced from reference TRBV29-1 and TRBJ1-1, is SAVISQKPSRDICQRGTSLTIQCQVDSQVTMMFWYRQQPGQSLTLIATANQGSEATYESGFVIDKFPISRPNLTFSTLTVSNMSPEDSSIYLCSVERGKGNTEAFFGQGTRLTVV.

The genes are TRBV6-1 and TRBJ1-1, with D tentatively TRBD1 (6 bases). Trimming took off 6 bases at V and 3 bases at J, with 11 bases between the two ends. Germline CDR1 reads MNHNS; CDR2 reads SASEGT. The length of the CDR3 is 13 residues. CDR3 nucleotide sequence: TGTGCCAGCAGCGTCTGGACAGACACTGAAGCTTTCTTT. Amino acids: CASSVWTDTEAFF.

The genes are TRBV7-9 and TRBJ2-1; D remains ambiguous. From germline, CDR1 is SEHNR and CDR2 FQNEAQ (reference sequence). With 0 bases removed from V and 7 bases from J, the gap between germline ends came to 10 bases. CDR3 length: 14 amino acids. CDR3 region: CASSLADTENEQFF. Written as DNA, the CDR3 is TGTGCCAGCAGCTTAGCGGATACCGAAAATGAGCAGTTCTTC.

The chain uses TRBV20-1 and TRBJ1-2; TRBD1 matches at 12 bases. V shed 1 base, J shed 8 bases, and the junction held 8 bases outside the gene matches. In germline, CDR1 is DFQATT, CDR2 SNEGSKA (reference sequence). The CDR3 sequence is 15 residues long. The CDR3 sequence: CSARGGGQGADGYTF. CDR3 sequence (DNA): TGCAGTGCTAGAGGTGGGGGACAGGGGGCGGACGGCTACACCTTC.

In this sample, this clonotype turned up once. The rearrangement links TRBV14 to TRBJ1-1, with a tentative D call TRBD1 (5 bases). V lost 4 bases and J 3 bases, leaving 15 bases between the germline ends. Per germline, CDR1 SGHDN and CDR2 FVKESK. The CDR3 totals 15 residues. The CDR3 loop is CASSLSRVGYTEAFF. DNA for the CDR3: TGTGCCAGCAGCCTCTCCAGGGTTGGATACACTGAAGCTTTCTTT.

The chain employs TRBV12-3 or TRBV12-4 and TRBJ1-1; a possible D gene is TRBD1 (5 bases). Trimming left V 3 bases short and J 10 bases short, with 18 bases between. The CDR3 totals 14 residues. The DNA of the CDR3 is TGTGCCAGCAGTTTCCAGGGAAGGTTCGGCGCAGCTTTCTTT. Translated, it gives CASSFQGRFGAAFF.

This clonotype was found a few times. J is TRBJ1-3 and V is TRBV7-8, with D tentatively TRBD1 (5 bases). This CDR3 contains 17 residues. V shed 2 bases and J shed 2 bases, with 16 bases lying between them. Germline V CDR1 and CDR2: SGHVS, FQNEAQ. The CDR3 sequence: CASSLMIGGEAGNTIYF. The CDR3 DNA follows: TGTGCCAGCAGCTTAATGATTGGGGGGGAGGCTGGAAACACCATATATTTT. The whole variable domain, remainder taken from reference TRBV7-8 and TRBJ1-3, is GAGVSQSPRYKVAKRGQDVALRCDPISGHVSLFWYQQALGQGPEFLTYFQNEAQLDKSGLPSDRFFAERPEGSVSTLKIQRTQQEDSAVYLCASSLMIGGEAGNTIYFGEGSWLTVV.

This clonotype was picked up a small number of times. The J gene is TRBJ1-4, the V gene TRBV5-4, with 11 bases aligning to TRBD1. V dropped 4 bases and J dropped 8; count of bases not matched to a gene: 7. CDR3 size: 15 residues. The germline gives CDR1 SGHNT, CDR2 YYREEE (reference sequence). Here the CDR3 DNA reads TGTGCCAGCAGCGACTGGACAGGGGGCGACGAAAAACTGTTTTTT. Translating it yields CASSDWTGGDEKLFF.

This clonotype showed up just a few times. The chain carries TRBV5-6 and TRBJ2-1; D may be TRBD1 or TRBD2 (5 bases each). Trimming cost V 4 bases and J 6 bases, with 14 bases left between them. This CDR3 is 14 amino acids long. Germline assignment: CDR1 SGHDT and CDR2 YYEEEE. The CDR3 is CASSMGDARNEQFF. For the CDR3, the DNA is TGTGCCAGCAGCATGGGGGACGCTCGCAATGAGCAGTTCTTC.

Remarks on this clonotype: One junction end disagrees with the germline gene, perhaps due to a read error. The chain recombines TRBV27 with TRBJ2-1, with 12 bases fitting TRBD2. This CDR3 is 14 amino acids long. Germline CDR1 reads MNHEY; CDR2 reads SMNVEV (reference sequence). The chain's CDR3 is CASRTSGSNNGQFF. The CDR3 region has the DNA TGTGCCAGCAGGACTAGCGGGAGTAACAATGGGCAGTTCTTC.

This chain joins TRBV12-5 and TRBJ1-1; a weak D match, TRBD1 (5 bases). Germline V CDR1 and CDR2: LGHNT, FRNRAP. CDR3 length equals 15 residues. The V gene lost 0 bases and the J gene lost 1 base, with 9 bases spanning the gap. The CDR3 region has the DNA TGTGCTAGTGGTTTGGTAGCTGGGGGGAACACTGAAGCTTTCTTT. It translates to CASGLVAGGNTEAFF.

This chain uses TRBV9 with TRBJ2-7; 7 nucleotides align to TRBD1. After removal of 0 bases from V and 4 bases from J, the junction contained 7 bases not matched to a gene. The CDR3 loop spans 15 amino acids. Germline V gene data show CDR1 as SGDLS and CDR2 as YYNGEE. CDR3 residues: CASSVAGTDQYEQYF. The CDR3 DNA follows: TGTGCCAGCAGCGTAGCTGGGACAGACCAATACGAGCAGTACTTC.

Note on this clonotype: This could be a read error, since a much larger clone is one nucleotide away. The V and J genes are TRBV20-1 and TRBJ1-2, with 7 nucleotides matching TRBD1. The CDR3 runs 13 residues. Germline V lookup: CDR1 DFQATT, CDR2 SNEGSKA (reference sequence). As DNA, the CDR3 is TGCAGTGCTAGTCCAGGGGGGTACTATGGCCACACCTTC. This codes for CSASPGGYYGHTF.

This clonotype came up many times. The CDR3 loop is CASSFVGEKAFF. The CDR3 region has the DNA TGTGCCAGCAGCTTTGTAGGGGAGAAAGCTTTCTTT. The chain employs TRBV7-9 and TRBJ1-1, with a possible D match to TRBD1 (5 bases). CDR1 and CDR2 from the germline V gene are SEHNR and FQNEAQ (reference sequence). The CDR3 sequence is 12 residues long. Trimming cost V 3 bases and J 9 bases, with 11 bases left between them.

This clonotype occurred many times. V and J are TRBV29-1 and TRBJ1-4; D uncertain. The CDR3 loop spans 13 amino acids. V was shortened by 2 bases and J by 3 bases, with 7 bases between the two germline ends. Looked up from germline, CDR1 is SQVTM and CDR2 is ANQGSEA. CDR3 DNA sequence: TGCAGCGTTGAACAGAACCCTAATGAAAAACTGTTTTTT. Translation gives CSVEQNPNEKLFF.

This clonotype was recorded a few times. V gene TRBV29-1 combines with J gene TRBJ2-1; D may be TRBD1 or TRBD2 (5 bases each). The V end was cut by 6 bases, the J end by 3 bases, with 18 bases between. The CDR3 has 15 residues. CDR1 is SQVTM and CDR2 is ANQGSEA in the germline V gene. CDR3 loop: CSVDPGQTDYNEQFF. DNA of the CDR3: TGCAGCGTGGACCCGGGGCAGACCGACTACAATGAGCAGTTCTTC.

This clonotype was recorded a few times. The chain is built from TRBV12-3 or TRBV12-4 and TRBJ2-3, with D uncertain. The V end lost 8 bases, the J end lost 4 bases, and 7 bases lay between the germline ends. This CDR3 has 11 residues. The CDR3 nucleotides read TGTGCCAGCCGGGTGGCAGATACGCAGTATTTT. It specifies CASRVADTQYF.